These T cell receptor beta chains were read from a single sample in a study of blood T cell repertoires in COVID-19. Repertoires were generated with immunoSEQ multiplex PCR, while TCRdb's copy carries only in-frame clones and drops some. The data contain a few hundred thousand clones, about 85% of them singletons. Sequenced material: PBMCs or T cells enriched from blood (not recorded which). Source of these receptors: a woman between 45 and 65 years old who had been exposed to COVID-19. Both conserved end residues are part of each CDR3.

J	V	CDR3
TRBJ1-2	TRBV7-9	CASNQGWGNGYTF
TRBJ1-1	TRBV10-3	CAISANMNTEAFF
TRBJ2-1	TRBV19	CASSTTGYNEQFF
TRBJ1-4	TRBV7-9	CASTRGGRDEKLFF
TRBJ2-3	TRBV5-1	CASSLGGSNTDTQYF
TRBJ2-5	TRBV28	CASSQLTGGLYQETQYF
TRBJ1-1	TRBV7-2	CASSYTGGATEAFF
TRBJ2-7	TRBV7-3	CASSLLAGGEQYF
TRBJ2-5	TRBV3-1/TRBV3-2	CASSPTVGETQYF
TRBJ1-1	TRBV5-6	CASSFGQGAVNTEAFF
TRBJ2-5	TRBV5-1	CASSLGSHTSETQYF
TRBJ1-1	TRBV27	CASSLPGGEAFF
TRBJ1-5	TRBV7-2	CASSWASGTGISNQPQHF
TRBJ2-1	TRBV11-3	CASTLFRPIGNEQFF
TRBJ1-2	TRBV30	CAWSPLIGGLYGYTF
TRBJ1-1	TRBV24-1	CATSAGHRNTEAFF
TRBJ2-1	TRBV5-1	CASSFSGGGPYNEQFF
TRBJ2-7	TRBV3-1/TRBV3-2	CASSQGVRAYEQYF
TRBJ1-2	TRBV3-1/TRBV3-2	CASSHLANYGYTF
TRBJ1-6	TRBV2	CASTLLTGRNSPLHF
TRBJ2-3	TRBV2	CASTPGRGRTDTQYF
TRBJ2-3	TRBV5-1	CASSFGSSGGDTQYF
TRBJ2-3	TRBV6-6	CASSYSMTTNTQYF
TRBJ2-3	TRBV7-3	CASSFLGRSTDTQYF
TRBJ1-5	TRBV4-1	CASSQKLWGQNNQPQHF
TRBJ2-3	TRBV11-2	CASSLGPGADTQYF
TRBJ1-1	TRBV29-1	CSGARNTEAFF
TRBJ2-1	TRBV12-3/TRBV12-4	CASSPSNNEQFF
TRBJ1-4	TRBV5-1	CASSQDRPNEKLFF
TRBJ2-3	TRBV7-3	CASSLYAGADTQYF
TRBJ1-2	TRBV10-3	CAISESNDFGQGMDYGYTF
TRBJ1-5	TRBV6-5	CASRYTGVDQPQHF
TRBJ1-3	TRBV6-2/TRBV6-3	CASTPWQRPSGNTIYF
TRBJ1-1	TRBV18	CASSPSRASRDFF
TRBJ1-1	TRBV5-1	CASSLLPGGTEAFF
TRBJ2-5	TRBV6-1	CASSENTMYQETQYF
TRBJ1-1	TRBV9	CASSVVTEGEAFF
TRBJ1-2	TRBV12-3/TRBV12-4	CASSNRAGDGYTF
TRBJ1-6	TRBV6-2/TRBV6-3	CASSWAPGQGDSPLHF
TRBJ1-2	TRBV28	CASSFSGQGRGGYTF
TRBJ2-2	TRBV11-2	CASSLGVRRELFF
TRBJ2-1	TRBV5-1	CASSVDPPGQTAFEQFF
TRBJ1-1	TRBV2	CASSKTAMNTEAFF
TRBJ1-5	TRBV14	CASSQDRDQPQHF
TRBJ2-7	TRBV15	CATSRDQGGGDEQYF
TRBJ1-2	TRBV9	CASSVDEGGYGYTF
TRBJ1-6	TRBV23-1	CASSLPERAHSSPLHF
TRBJ1-2	TRBV27	CASRQRQGAGYGYTF